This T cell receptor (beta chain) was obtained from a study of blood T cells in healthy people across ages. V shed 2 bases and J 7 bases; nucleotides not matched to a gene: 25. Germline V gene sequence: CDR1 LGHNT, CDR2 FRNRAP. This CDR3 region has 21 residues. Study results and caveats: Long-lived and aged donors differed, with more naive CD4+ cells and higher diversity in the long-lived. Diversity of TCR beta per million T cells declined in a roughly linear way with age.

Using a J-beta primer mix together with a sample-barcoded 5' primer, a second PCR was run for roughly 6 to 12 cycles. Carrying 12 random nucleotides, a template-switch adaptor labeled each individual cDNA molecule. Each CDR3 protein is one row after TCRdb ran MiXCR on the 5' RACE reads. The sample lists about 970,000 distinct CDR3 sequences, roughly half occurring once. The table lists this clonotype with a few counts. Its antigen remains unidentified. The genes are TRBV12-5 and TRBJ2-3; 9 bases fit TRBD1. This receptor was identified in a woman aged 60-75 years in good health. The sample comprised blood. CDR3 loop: CASGLYQGQGFQRPSWNTQYF. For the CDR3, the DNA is TGTGCTAGTGGTTTGTACCAGGGACAGGGTTTTCAGCGTCCGTCTTGGAATACGCAGTATTTT.